This T cell receptor beta chain was documented in a study of regulatory T cells in long-lasting Graves disease. General study findings and limits: Persistent Graves' patients showed reduced TCR diversity versus newly diagnosed patients.

Described time point: persistent/refractory GD, antithyroid drugs over 5 years with positive TRAb. Scientists built the TCR library using RNA that was extracted from PBMCs. To make TCR beta libraries, researchers used iRepertoire HTBI primers and Arm-PCR of CDR3 regions. Original analysis: Identified segments across samples numbered about 60 TRBV and approximately 13 TRBJ. In TCRdb, the multiplex PCR reads were re-called with MiXCR into one record per CDR3 protein. These V and J calls derive from TCRdb rather than the authors' analysis. The profile shows 700,000 or so distinct CDR3 sequences, around 32% of them singletons. This CDR3 region has 16 residues. Trimming cost V 0 bases and J 0 bases, with 11 bases left between them. Germline V gene sequence: CDR1 LGHDT, CDR2 YNNKEL (reference sequence). On this clonotype: Its antigen is as yet unknown.

This sample comprised peripheral blood mononuclear cells (PBMCs), obtained when the disease was refractory, from a patient treated with antithyroid drugs. The sequence was collected from a female donor with Graves disease. The chain has TRBV3-1 and TRBJ1-1; a weak D match, TRBD1 (5 bases). CDR3 nucleotide sequence: TGTGCCAGCAGCCAAGAGCCAGGGCCGATGAACACTGAAGCTTTCTTT. Translating it yields CASSQEPGPMNTEAFF.